This entry lists 17 T cell receptor beta chains sequenced from one sample in a study of T cells after yellow fever vaccination. Each CDR3 protein gets one entry after TCRdb re-called the 5' RACE reads with MiXCR. The sample carries 500,000 to 550,000 distinct CDR3 sequences, just over 20% recorded once. Sequenced here: PBMCs, sampled about 20 days after the first yellow fever vaccination. The receptors stem from a man younger than 35 who received the YFV17D yellow fever vaccine.

The CDR3 DNA is TGTGCCAGCAGCCAAGAGACACCCTACGAGCAGTACTTC. It encodes CASSQETPYEQYF. J is TRBJ2-7 and V is TRBV14, with unresolved D. There are 13 residues in the CDR3. Germline values: CDR1 SGHDN, CDR2 FVKESK. V shed 0 bases and J shed 2 bases, with 5 bases lying between them. Full variable domain (remainder filled in from reference TRBV14 and TRBJ2-7): EAGVTQFPSHSVIEKGQTVTLRCDPISGHDNLYWYRRVMGKEIKFLLHFVKESKQDESGMPNNRFLAERTGGTYSTLKVQPAELEDSGVYFCASSQETPYEQYFGPGTRLTVT.

The chain couples TRBV5-1 to TRBJ2-5; D possibly corresponds to TRBD2 (6 bases). V shed 4 bases and J shed 1 base, with 14 bases lying between them. Germline V gene data show CDR1 as SGHRS and CDR2 as YFSETQ. This CDR3 has 15 residues. CDR3 DNA sequence: TGCGCCAGCAGCACAGGTTCAGCGGGCCAAGAGACCCAGTACTTC. Translating gives CASSTGSAGQETQYF. Looking up the rest from reference TRBV5-1 and TRBJ2-5 gives the full variable domain: KAGVTQTPRYLIKTRGQQVTLSCSPISGHRSVSWYQQTPGQGLQFLFEYFSETQRNKGNFPGRFSGRQFSNSRSEMNVSTLELGDSALYLCASSTGSAGQETQYFGPGTRLLVL.

This rearrangement joins TRBV12-3 or TRBV12-4 to TRBJ2-3; D is perhaps TRBD2 (6 bases). Trimming shortened V by 5 bases and J by 4 bases, and 16 bases separated the two germline ends. The CDR3 has 15 amino acids. The CDR3 DNA reads as TGTGCCAGCAGTCAGGGCACAGCGGGCTCAGATACGCAGTATTTT. Its protein product is CASSQGTAGSDTQYF.

The rearrangement links TRBV7-8 to TRBJ1-1; D call uncertain. The CDR3 consists of 15 residues. Trimming took 1 base from V and 1 from J, leaving 10 bases between them. Germline assignment: CDR1 SGHVS and CDR2 FQNEAQ. The CDR3 here is CASSLEGSPNTEAFF. The DNA of the CDR3 is TGTGCCAGCAGCTTAGAGGGCAGCCCGAACACTGAAGCTTTCTTT.

This clonotype has a count of ten or more. The gene calls are TRBV24-1 and TRBJ2-3; 10 positions agree with TRBD1. V shed 0 bases, J shed 1 base, and the junction held 3 bases outside the gene matches. Germline lookup yields CDR1 KGHDR and CDR2 SFDVKD. This CDR3 has 17 residues. The CDR3 protein is CATSDLRGTGGTDTQYF. For the CDR3, the DNA is TGTGCCACCAGTGATTTGCGGGGGACAGGGGGCACAGATACGCAGTATTTT.

This clonotype was seen a handful of times. J is TRBJ2-1 and V is TRBV3-1; the match to TRBD2 covers 10 bases. This CDR3 comprises 15 residues. Germline trimming cut 1 base from V and 4 bases from J; bases unmatched to any gene: 1. Germline CDR1 is LGHDT and CDR2 is YNNKEL (reference sequence). CDR3 residues: CASSQGSGGYNEQFF. As DNA, the CDR3 is TGTGCCAGCAGCCAAGGTAGCGGGGGGTACAATGAGCAGTTCTTC.

To note about this clonotype: One end of the junction is discordant with germline, which a read error may explain. The V and J genes are TRBV3-1 and TRBJ2-1; TRBD1 matches 11 bases. This CDR3 spans 15 amino acids. CDR1 is LGHDT and CDR2 is YNNKEL in the germline V gene (reference sequence). For the CDR3, the DNA is TGTGCCTGCAGTTCCACCGGGACAGGGGGCAATGAGCAGTTCTTC. It translates to CACSSTGTGGNEQFF.

This clonotype was detected a few times. The chain joins TRBV2 to TRBJ1-1; D gene unclear. V was cut by 4 bases and J by 7 bases, with 7 bases left in between. The germline CDR1 and CDR2 sequences are SNHLY and FYNNEI. There are 11 residues in the CDR3. CDR3: CASSVSVEAFF. As DNA, the CDR3 is TGTGCCAGCAGTGTGTCGGTTGAAGCTTTCTTT. The full variable domain, its missing parts supplied by reference TRBV2 and TRBJ1-1, is EPEVTQTPSHQVTQMGQEVILRCVPISNHLYFYWYRQILGQKVEFLVSFYNNEISEKSEIFDDQFSVERPDGSNFTLKIRSTKLEDSAMYFCASSVSVEAFFGQGTRLTVV.

This chain joins TRBV6-2 or TRBV6-3 and TRBJ2-7; 11 bases align to TRBD1. Germline V lookup: CDR1 MNHEY, CDR2 SVGEGT. The ends lost 4 bases at V and 3 bases at J; junction bases unmatched: 2. The CDR3 length is 14 residues. The DNA of the CDR3 is TGTGCCAGCAGTTGGACAGGGGGCAACTACGAGCAGTACTTC. It specifies CASSWTGGNYEQYF.

CDR3 in amino acids: CASSFGTSGGRQETQYF. The CDR3 nucleotides are TGTGCCAGCAGCTTCGGGACTAGCGGGGGCCGCCAAGAGACCCAGTACTTC. This rearrangement joins TRBV7-3 to TRBJ2-5; 14 bases fit TRBD2. V shed 3 bases, J shed 1 base, and the junction held 4 bases outside the gene matches. The CDR3 loop spans 17 amino acids. Looked up from germline, CDR1 is SGHTA and CDR2 is FQGTGA.

V is TRBV19 and J is TRBJ1-1; D is perhaps TRBD1 (5 bases). Germline loops: CDR1 LNHDA, CDR2 SQIVND (reference sequence). V gave up 4 bases and J gave up 5 bases, with 14 bases separating them. The CDR3 extends over 14 amino acids. The CDR3 protein is CASSNQGSRTEAFF. The CDR3 DNA is TGTGCCAGTAGTAATCAGGGATCGAGGACTGAAGCTTTCTTT. The full variable domain, with the rest looked up from reference TRBV19 and TRBJ1-1, is DGGITQSPKYLFRKEGQNVTLSCEQNLNHDAMYWYRQDPGQGLRLIYYSQIVNDFQKGDIAEGYSVSREKKESFPLTVTSAQKNPTAFYLCASSNQGSRTEAFFGQGTRLTVV.

This sequence joins TRBV12-3 or TRBV12-4 and TRBJ2-2, with 10 bases aligning to TRBD1. The V segment lost 3 bases and the J segment 7 bases; nucleotides outside the gene matches: 5. The CDR3 sequence is 15 residues long. CDR3 DNA sequence: TGTGCCAGCAGTTTGGGACAGGGGAGGATCGGGGAGCTGTTTTTT. This codes for CASSLGQGRIGELFF.

V usage is TRBV20-1 and J usage is TRBJ2-1; unclear D gene. CDR3 length equals 18 residues. Trimming removed 6 bases at V and 1 base at J, with 25 bases between. The germline CDR1 and CDR2 sequences are DFQATT and SNEGSKA (reference sequence). CDR3 in amino acids: CSARRPTVKRVSYNEQFF. The CDR3 nucleotides read TGCAGTGCCCGGCGTCCGACCGTTAAAAGGGTGTCCTACAATGAGCAGTTCTTC.

The chain carries TRBV19 and TRBJ1-2; the D is unclear. Germline V gene lookup returns CDR1 LNHDA and CDR2 SQIVND (reference sequence). The ends were cut back, 3 bases at V and 4 bases at J, with 9 bases in the middle. The CDR3 totals 13 residues. CDR3 DNA sequence: TGTGCCAGTAGTATCGCAATCGGCTATGGCTACACCTTC. It translates to CASSIAIGYGYTF.

Regarding this clonotype: A much larger clone lies a single base off, so this may be a read error. The chain employs TRBV12-3 or TRBV12-4 and TRBJ1-5, with 7 positions matching TRBD1. The ends lost 8 bases at V and 4 bases at J; junction bases unmatched: 5. This CDR3 is built from 13 residues. CDR3 sequence (DNA): TGTGCCAGCGGTGCACAGGGGAATCAGCCCCAGCATTTT. Protein: CASGAQGNQPQHF.

This clonotype was observed a handful of times. The genes are TRBV5-1 and TRBJ1-4, with 7 bases lining up with TRBD1. Per the germline V gene, CDR1 is SGHRS and CDR2 is YFSETQ. V shed 5 bases, J shed 6 bases, and the junction held 7 bases outside the gene matches. The CDR3 is 14 amino acids. CDR3 sequence (DNA): TGCGCCAGCAGACCGACAGGGTGGGATGAAAAACTGTTTTTT. It is translated as CASRPTGWDEKLFF.

A few counts support this clonotype. The chain carries TRBV7-8 and TRBJ2-7; tentative D call: TRBD1 (6 bases). CDR3 length: 15 residues. Trimming took 6 bases from V and 3 from J, leaving 18 bases between them. Germline-derived CDR1 and CDR2 are SGHVS and FQNEAQ. The CDR3 nucleotides are TGTGCCAGCAGTCAGCTAGTGGGACAAATCTACGAGCAGTACTTC. Protein sequence: CASSQLVGQIYEQYF. Supplemented by reference TRBV7-8 and TRBJ2-7, the full variable domain reads GAGVSQSPRYKVAKRGQDVALRCDPISGHVSLFWYQQALGQGPEFLTYFQNEAQLDKSGLPSDRFFAERPEGSVSTLKIQRTQQEDSAVYLCASSQLVGQIYEQYFGPGTRLTVT.